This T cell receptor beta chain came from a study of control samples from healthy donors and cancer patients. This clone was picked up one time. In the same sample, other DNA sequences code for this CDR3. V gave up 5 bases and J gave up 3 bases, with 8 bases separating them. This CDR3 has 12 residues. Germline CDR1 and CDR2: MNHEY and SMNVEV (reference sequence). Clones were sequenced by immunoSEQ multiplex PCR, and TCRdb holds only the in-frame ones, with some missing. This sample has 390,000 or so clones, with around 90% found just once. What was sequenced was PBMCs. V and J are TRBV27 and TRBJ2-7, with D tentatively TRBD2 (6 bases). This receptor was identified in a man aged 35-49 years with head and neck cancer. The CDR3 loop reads CASSLSGYEQYF. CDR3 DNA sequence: TGTGCCAGCAGTCTTAGCGGCTACGAGCAGTACTTC.